The T cell receptor (beta chain) described here comes from a study of blood T cell repertoires in COVID-19. In the study overall: The origin of the acute and convalescent COVID-19 samples was the United States, Italy and Spain. T cells, B-cell-depleted T cells, or PBMCs provided the cDNA or gDNA that served as material.

With 0 bases clipped from V and 7 bases from J, the junction kept 12 bases outside the gene matches. Germline V gene lookup returns CDR1 SGHRS and CDR2 YFSETQ. The CDR3 sequence is 16 residues long. Authors' analysis steps: Estimates of nucleated cell counts were drawn from the amplification of reference gene primers. The data were produced by immunoSEQ multiplex PCR, yet TCRdb's version contains in-frame clones alone and is incomplete. V and J calls and clone size are those listed in that table; D and trimming were worked out from the DNA. The table has about 82,000 clones, over 70% seen once. The source is a woman aged 55-69 years with acute or convalescent COVID-19. Sequencing used peripheral blood. The V and J genes are TRBV5-1 and TRBJ1-1; TRBD1 aligns across 7 bases. CDR3 bases: TGCGCCAGCAGCTTGGCGGTTGGAGGACAGGCCATTGAAGCTTTCTTT. Translating it yields CASSLAVGGQAIEAFF.